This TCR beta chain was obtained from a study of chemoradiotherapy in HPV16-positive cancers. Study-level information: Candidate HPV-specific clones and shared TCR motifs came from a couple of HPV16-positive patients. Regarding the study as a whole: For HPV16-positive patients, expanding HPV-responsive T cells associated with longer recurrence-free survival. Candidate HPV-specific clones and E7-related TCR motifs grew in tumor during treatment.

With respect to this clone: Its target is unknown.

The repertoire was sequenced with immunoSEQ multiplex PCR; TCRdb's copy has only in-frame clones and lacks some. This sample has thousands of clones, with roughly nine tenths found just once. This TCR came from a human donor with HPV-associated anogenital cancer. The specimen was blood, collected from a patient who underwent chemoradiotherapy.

The CDR3 DNA is TGTGCCAGCAGTCTGTCCTACGAGCAGTACTTC. Translation gives CASSLSYEQYF. The rearrangement joins TRBV2 to TRBJ2-5, with D unresolved. The DNA end lines up better with TRBJ2-7; the J call may be wrong. CDR1 and CDR2 from the germline V gene are SNHLY and FYNNEI. The length of the CDR3 is 11 residues.